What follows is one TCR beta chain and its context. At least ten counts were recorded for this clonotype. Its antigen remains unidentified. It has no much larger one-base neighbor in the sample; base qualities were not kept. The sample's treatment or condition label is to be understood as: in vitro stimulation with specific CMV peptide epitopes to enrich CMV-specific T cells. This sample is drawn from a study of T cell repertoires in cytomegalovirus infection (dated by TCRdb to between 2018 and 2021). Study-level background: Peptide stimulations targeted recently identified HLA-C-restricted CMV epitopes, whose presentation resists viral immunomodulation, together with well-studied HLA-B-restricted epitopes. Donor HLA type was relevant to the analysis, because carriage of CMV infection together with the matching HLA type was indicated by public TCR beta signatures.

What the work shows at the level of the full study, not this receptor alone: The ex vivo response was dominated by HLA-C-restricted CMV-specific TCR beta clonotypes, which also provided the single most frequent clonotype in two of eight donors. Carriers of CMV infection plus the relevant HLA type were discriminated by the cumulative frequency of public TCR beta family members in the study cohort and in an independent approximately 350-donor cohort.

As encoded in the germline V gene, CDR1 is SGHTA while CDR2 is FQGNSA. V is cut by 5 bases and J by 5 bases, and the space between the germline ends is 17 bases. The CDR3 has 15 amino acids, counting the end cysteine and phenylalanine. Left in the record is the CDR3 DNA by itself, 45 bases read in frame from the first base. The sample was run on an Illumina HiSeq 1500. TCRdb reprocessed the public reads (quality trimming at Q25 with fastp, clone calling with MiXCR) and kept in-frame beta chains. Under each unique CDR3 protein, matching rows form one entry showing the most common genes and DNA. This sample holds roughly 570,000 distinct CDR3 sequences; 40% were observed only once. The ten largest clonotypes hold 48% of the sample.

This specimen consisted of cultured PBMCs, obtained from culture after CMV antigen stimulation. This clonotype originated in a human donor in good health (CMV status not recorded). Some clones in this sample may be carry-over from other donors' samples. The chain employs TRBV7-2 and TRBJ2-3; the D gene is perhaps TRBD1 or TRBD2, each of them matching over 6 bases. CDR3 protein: CASSPWGARVDTQYF. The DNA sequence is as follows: TGTGCCAGCAGCCCATGGGGGGCGCGGGTAGATACGCAGTATTTT.